This T cell receptor beta chain was captured in a study of blood T cell repertoires in COVID-19. On the study more broadly: The United States, Italy and Spain were the sources of the acute and convalescent COVID-19 samples. PBMCs, B-cell-depleted T cells, or T cells were the source of the cDNA or gDNA that made up the material.

In its sample, this clone was seen a few times. The V gene's germline CDR1 is MGHRA and CDR2 YSYEKL. Trimming left V 6 bases short and J 6 bases short, with 12 bases between. The CDR3 is made up of 13 amino acids. In the original analysis: How many nucleated cells were present was estimated from reference gene primer amplification. Only in-frame clones appear in the TCRdb table, and some are missing; sequencing was by immunoSEQ multiplex PCR. The DNA was the basis for D and trimming; V, J and clone size are from that table. This table has 150,000 to 200,000 clones, more than 70% appearing once. The chain employs TRBV4-1 and TRBJ1-5; D perhaps matches TRBD1 (6 bases). The specimen was peripheral blood. The clonotype comes from a human donor in a cohort sampled during active COVID-19. In DNA, the CDR3 is TGCGCCAGCAGACTGGGGGCCGGTCAGCCCCAGCATTTT. This sequence encodes CASRLGAGQPQHF.